This is a list of T cell receptor beta chains from one sample in a study of vaccination and CD4 T cells after COVID-19. These receptors have no known antigen. TCRdb recomputed calls from the PCR reads with MiXCR, one row per CDR3 protein. This table holds some 9,300 distinct CDR3 sequences, roughly 60% found once. Sequenced: CD4+ T cells from blood, cultured in vitro. The receptors derive from a human donor who had recovered from COVID-19. Each CDR3 is given with its conserved first and last residue. The D gene is left open where the match is weak. Expanded clones get a size class; other rows say once, few or many, or leave the size out.

D gene	CDR3 length	clone size	V gene	J gene	CDR3 DNA	CDR3 protein
-	12	-	TRBV11-2	TRBJ1-1	TGTGCCAGCAGCTTAGGCAGGGTGGAAGCTTTCTTT	CASSLGRVEAFF
-	15	-	TRBV28	TRBJ1-4	TGTGCCAGCTGTCACGGGGGTGCCGATAATGAAAAACTGTTTTTT	CASCHGGADNEKLFF
-	14	-	TRBV20-1	TRBJ1-4	TGCAGTGCTAATCCGGCCGGGAGCCGGGAAAAACTGTTTTTT	CSANPAGSREKLFF
-	15	few	TRBV27	TRBJ1-6	TGTGCCAGCAGTTTATCTCGGGTCTCGAATTCACCCCTCCACTTT	CASSLSRVSNSPLHF
-	15	-	TRBV20-1	TRBJ1-1	TGCAGTGCTAGAGATCCGAGGGGGTTGGGGACTGAAGCTTTCTTT	CSARDPRGLGTEAFF
TRBD1	13	few	TRBV27	TRBJ1-3	TGTGCCAGCCGGGACAGCTCTGGAAACACCATATATTTT	CASRDSSGNTIYF
TRBD2	15	-	TRBV20-1	TRBJ2-5	TGCAGTGCTAGTTACCCGGGGGGGCGGGAAGAGACCCAGTACTTC	CSASYPGGREETQYF
-	14	-	TRBV6-2/TRBV6-3	TRBJ2-1	TGTGCCAGCAGGGACCCACGGGGATCGAATGAGCAGTTCTTC	CASRDPRGSNEQFF
TRBD1	17	-	TRBV7-9	TRBJ1-1	TGTGCCAGCAGCTTAGCTCCGGGACAGGGGACCACCACTGAAGCTTTCTTT	CASSLAPGQGTTTEAFF
TRBD2	17	few	TRBV11-3	TRBJ2-5	TGTGCCAGCAGCTTAGATGCGGGGGTAGCGGGCCAAGAGACCCAGTACTTC	CASSLDAGVAGQETQYF
-	15	few	TRBV11-2	TRBJ1-5	TGTGCCAGCAGCTTAGATTCAGGGATCAATCAGCCCCAGCATTTT	CASSLDSGINQPQHF
-	13	-	TRBV20-1	TRBJ1-5	TGCAGTGCTAGTCGGGGGCTCAATCAGCCCCAGCATTTT	CSASRGLNQPQHF
-	16	few	TRBV20-1	TRBJ1-2	TGCAGTGCTAGAAAATTAACAGGGACGCAAAGATATGGCTACACCTTC	CSARKLTGTQRYGYTF
TRBD1	13	-	TRBV7-3	TRBJ1-5	TGTGCCAGCAGCTTAGACAGGGATCAGCCCCAGCATTTT	CASSLDRDQPQHF
-	15	-	TRBV28	TRBJ2-7	TGTGCCAGCAGTTTCGAGTTAGGAGGAAACTACGAGCAGTACTTC	CASSFELGGNYEQYF
-	13	few	TRBV27	TRBJ1-1	TGTGCTACCAAGCGGGTGGAGAACACTGAAGCTTTCTTT	CATKRVENTEAFF
-	16	-	TRBV7-6	TRBJ2-3	TGTGCCAGCAGCTCTTTACAGGGAACGGGCACAGATACGCAGTATTTT	CASSSLQGTGTDTQYF
-	15	-	TRBV15	TRBJ2-7	TGTGCCACCAGCAGAGATCAGGGAACTTCCTACGAGCAGTACTTC	CATSRDQGTSYEQYF
TRBD1	15	-	TRBV24-1	TRBJ1-6	TGTGCCACCAGTGAAAATGGACAGGGAAATTCACCCCTCCACTTT	CATSENGQGNSPLHF
-	14	-	TRBV20-1	TRBJ1-2	TGCAGTGCTAGAGATCGGGCAGGGAACTATGGCTACACCTTC	CSARDRAGNYGYTF
-	11	-	TRBV24-1	TRBJ2-7	TGTGCCACCAGTGATTTGTTAGGGCAGTACTTC	CATSDLLGQYF
TRBD1	15	-	TRBV2	TRBJ1-2	TGTGCCAGCAGTTCCCCGACAGGGCGCAAAGGGGGCTACACCTTC	CASSSPTGRKGGYTF
-	15	-	TRBV20-1	TRBJ1-2	TGCAGTGCTAGAGATATAGACAGAAGCAACTATGGCTACACCTTC	CSARDIDRSNYGYTF
-	14	medium-sized	TRBV30	TRBJ1-6	TGTGCCTGGAGTGCATCGTTCTTAAATTCACCCCTCCACTTT	CAWSASFLNSPLHF
-	13	-	TRBV28	TRBJ1-2	TGTGCCAGCAGTTTGGGGTTGGGCTATGGCTACACCTTC	CASSLGLGYGYTF
-	13	few	TRBV27	TRBJ2-3	TGTGCCAGCAGTTTAAGGGGCACAGATACGCAGTATTTT	CASSLRGTDTQYF
TRBD1	16	-	TRBV19	TRBJ1-5	TGTGCCAGTAGTATACAGGGGGCGGTTGGCAATCAGCCCCAGCATTTT	CASSIQGAVGNQPQHF
TRBD1	15	once	TRBV9	TRBJ2-3	TGTGCCAGCAGCGGGACAGGGGGAAGCACAGATACGCAGTATTTT	CASSGTGGSTDTQYF
TRBD2	17	-	TRBV28	TRBJ2-1	TGTGCCAGCCAGCCTCCGGGACTAGCGGGAGGGGGTAATGAGCAGTTCTTC	CASQPPGLAGGGNEQFF
TRBD1	13	-	TRBV19	TRBJ1-1	TGTGCCAGTAGCCAGGGGGCTTGGACTGAAGCTTTCTTT	CASSQGAWTEAFF
-	13	-	TRBV11-3	TRBJ2-7	TGTGCCAGCAGCCAGGACGGTACCTACGAGCAGTACTTC	CASSQDGTYEQYF
-	14	-	TRBV20-1	TRBJ2-2	TGCAGTGCTAGAAGGACCAGATCCGCCGGGGAGCTGTTTTTT	CSARRTRSAGELFF
-	14	-	TRBV7-9	TRBJ1-1	TGTGCCAGCAGCTTTTTAGGGATGGGGACTGAAGCTTTCTTT	CASSFLGMGTEAFF
TRBD1	17	-	TRBV7-9	TRBJ1-2	TGTGCCAGCAGCCAGGGACAGGGGTTGATTCGAGACTATGGCTACACCTTC	CASSQGQGLIRDYGYTF
-	12	-	TRBV30	TRBJ2-7	TGTGCCTGGAGTGGCGGGACAGAAGAGCAGTACTTC	CAWSGGTEEQYF
-	15	-	TRBV2	TRBJ1-5	TGTGCCAGCAGTGAAGCGATGCGGAATAATCAGCCCCAGCATTTT	CASSEAMRNNQPQHF
-	14	once	TRBV6-2/TRBV6-3	TRBJ2-1	TGTGCCAGCACTCCCGGACCATCCTACAATGAGCAGTTCTTC	CASTPGPSYNEQFF
TRBD1	13	once	TRBV11-1	TRBJ2-4	TGTGCCAGCAGCAACAGACAGGGAAACATTCAGTACTTC	CASSNRQGNIQYF
TRBD1	15	-	TRBV20-1	TRBJ1-1	TGCAGTGCTCACACTCGGGGACAGCTGAACACTGAAGCTTTCTTT	CSAHTRGQLNTEAFF
-	12	medium-sized	TRBV10-3	TRBJ1-1	TGTGCCATCAGTGATGTGGGGACTGAAGCTTTCTTT	CAISDVGTEAFF
-	12	-	TRBV7-9	TRBJ1-2	TGTGCCAGCAGCTTAAAGGGGTATGGCTACACCTTC	CASSLKGYGYTF
-	14	-	TRBV7-9	TRBJ2-1	TGTGCCAGCAGCTTAACTCAATACTACAATGAGCAGTTCTTC	CASSLTQYYNEQFF
-	13	-	TRBV14	TRBJ2-7	TGTGCCAGCAGCCAGCGGCGGAACTACGAGCAGTACTTC	CASSQRRNYEQYF
-	15	-	TRBV25-1	TRBJ1-1	TGTGCCAGCAGTCCGGGGGGACGGCTGAACACTGAAGCTTTCTTT	CASSPGGRLNTEAFF
-	15	once	TRBV28	TRBJ2-6	TGTGCCAGCAGTTTAGGGAGCTCTGGGGCCAACGTCCTGACTTTC	CASSLGSSGANVLTF
-	13	-	TRBV5-1	TRBJ2-1	TGCGCCAGCAGCTTTGACACCTACAATGAGCAGTTCTTC	CASSFDTYNEQFF
-	13	once	TRBV20-1	TRBJ1-2	TGCAGTGCTAGAGTGAAAGGGCACTACGGCTACACCTTC	CSARVKGHYGYTF
TRBD2	16	few	TRBV7-2	TRBJ2-7	TGTGCCAGCAGACAAGAAGGCGGGAGGGCTCCCTACGAGCAGTACTTC	CASRQEGGRAPYEQYF